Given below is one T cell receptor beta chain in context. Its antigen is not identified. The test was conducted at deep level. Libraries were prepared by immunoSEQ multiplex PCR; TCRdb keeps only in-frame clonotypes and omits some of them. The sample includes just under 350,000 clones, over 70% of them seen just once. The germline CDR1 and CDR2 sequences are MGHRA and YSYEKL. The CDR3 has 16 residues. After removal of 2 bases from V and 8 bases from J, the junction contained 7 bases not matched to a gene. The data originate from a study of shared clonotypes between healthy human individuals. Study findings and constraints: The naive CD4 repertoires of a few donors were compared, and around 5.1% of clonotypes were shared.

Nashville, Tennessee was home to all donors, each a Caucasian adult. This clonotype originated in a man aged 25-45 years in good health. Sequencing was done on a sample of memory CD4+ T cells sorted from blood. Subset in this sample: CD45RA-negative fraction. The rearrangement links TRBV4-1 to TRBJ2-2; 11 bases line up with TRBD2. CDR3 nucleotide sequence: TGCGCCAGCAGCCAATTTACTAGCGGGAGTATTGGGGAGCTGTTTTTT. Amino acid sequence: CASSQFTSGSIGELFF.